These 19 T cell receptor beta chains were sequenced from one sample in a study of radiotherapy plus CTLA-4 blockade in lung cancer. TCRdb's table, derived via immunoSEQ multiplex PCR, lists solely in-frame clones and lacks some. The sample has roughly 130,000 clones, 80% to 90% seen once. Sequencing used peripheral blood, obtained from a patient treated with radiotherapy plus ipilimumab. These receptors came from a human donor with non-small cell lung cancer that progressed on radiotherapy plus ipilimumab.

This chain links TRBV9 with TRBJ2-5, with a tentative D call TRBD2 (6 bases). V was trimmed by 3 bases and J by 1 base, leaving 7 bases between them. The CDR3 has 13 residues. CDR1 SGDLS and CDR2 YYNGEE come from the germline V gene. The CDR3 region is CASSAGLQETQYF. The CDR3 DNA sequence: TGTGCCAGCAGCGCGGGACTCCAAGAGACCCAGTACTTC.

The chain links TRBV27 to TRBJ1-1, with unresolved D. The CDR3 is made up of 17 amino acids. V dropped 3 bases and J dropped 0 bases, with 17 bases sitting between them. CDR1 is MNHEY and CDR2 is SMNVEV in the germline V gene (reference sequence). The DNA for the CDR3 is TGTGCCAGCAGTTTGGCCCCCGTTCTGACAATGAACACTGAAGCTTTCTTT. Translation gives CASSLAPVLTMNTEAFF.

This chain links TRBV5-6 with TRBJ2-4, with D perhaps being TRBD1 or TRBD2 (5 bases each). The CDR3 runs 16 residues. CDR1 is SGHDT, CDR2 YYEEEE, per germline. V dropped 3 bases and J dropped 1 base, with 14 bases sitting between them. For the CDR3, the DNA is TGTGCCAGCAGCTACCGGGGTGCAGGGGCCAAAAACATTCAGTACTTC. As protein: CASSYRGAGAKNIQYF.

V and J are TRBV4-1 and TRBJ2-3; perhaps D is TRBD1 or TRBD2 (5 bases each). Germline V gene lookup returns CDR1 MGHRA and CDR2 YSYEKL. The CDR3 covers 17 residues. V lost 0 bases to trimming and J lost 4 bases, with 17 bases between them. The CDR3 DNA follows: TGCGCCAGCAGCCAAGATTCCCAGGGAGTTAGCTCAGATACGCAGTATTTT. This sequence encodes CASSQDSQGVSSDTQYF.

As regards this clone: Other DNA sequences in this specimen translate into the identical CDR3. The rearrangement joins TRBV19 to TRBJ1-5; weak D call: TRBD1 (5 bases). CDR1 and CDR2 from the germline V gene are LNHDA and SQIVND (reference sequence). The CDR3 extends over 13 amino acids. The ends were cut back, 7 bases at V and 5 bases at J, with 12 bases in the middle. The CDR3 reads CASKDSSDQPQHF. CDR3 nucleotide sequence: TGTGCCAGTAAAGACAGCAGCGATCAGCCCCAGCATTTT.

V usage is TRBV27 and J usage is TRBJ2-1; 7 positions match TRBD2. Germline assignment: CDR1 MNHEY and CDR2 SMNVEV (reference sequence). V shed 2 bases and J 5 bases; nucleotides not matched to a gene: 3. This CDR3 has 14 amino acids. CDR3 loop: CASSLGGGNNEQFF. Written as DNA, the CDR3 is TGTGCCAGCAGTTTAGGGGGGGGGAACAATGAGCAGTTCTTC.

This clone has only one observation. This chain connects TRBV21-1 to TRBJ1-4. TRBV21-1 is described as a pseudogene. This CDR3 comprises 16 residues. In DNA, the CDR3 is TGTGCCAGCAGCCTACCCCGGGACGGACGAAATGAAAAACTGTTTTTT. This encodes CASSLPRDGRNEKLFF.

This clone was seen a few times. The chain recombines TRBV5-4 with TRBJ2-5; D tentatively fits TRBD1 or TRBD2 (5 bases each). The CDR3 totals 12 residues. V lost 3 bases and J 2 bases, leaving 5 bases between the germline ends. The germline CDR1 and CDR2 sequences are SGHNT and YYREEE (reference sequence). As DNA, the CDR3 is TGTGCCAGCAGCTGGGGGCAAGAGACCCAGTACTTC. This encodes CASSWGQETQYF. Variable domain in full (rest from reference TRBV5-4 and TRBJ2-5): ETGVTQSPTHLIKTRGQQVTLRCSSQSGHNTVSWYQQALGQGPQFIFQYYREEENGRGNFPPRFSGLQFPNYSSELNVNALELDDSALYLCASSWGQETQYFGPGTRLLVL.

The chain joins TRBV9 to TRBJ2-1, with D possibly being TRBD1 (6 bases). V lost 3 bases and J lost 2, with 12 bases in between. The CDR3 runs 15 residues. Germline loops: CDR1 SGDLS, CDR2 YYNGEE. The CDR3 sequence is CASSGGHGTYNEQFF. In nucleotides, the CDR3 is TGTGCCAGCAGCGGGGGGCACGGAACCTACAATGAGCAGTTCTTC.

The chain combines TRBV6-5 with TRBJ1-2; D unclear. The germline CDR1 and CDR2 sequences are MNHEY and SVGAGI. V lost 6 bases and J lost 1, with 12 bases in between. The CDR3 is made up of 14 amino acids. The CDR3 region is CASRQLVNNYGYTF. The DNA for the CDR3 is TGTGCCAGCAGACAGTTAGTAAATAACTATGGCTACACCTTC.

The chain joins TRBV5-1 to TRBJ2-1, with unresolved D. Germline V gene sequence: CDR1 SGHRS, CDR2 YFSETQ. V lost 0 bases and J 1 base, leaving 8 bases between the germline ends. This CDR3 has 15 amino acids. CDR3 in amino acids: CASSLDGLSYNEQFF. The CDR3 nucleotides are TGCGCCAGCAGCTTGGACGGGCTTTCCTACAATGAGCAGTTCTTC.

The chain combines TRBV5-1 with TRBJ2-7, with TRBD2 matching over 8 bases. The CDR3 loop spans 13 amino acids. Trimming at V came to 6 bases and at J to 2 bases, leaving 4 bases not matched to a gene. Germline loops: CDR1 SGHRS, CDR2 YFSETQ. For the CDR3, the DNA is TGCGCCAGCACGGCGGGAGGAACCTACGAGCAGTACTTC. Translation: CASTAGGTYEQYF.

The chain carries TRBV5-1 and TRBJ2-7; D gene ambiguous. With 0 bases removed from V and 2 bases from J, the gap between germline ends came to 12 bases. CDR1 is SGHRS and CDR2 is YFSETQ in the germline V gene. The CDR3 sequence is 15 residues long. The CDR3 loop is CASSLEPAEAYEQYF. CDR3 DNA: TGCGCCAGCAGCTTGGAACCGGCAGAAGCCTACGAGCAGTACTTC.

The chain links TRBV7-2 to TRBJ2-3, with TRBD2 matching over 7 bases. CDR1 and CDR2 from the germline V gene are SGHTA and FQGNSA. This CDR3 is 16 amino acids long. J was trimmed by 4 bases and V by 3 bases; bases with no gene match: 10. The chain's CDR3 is CASSLGPGGGADTQYF. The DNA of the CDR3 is TGTGCCAGCAGCTTGGGACCGGGAGGAGGGGCAGATACGCAGTATTTT.

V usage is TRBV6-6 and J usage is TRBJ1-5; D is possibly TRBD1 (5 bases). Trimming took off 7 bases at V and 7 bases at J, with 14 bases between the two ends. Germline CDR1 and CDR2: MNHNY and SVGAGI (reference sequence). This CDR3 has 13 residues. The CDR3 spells CASTPPQGQPQHF. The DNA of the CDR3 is TGTGCCAGCACCCCTCCTCAGGGACAGCCCCAGCATTTT.

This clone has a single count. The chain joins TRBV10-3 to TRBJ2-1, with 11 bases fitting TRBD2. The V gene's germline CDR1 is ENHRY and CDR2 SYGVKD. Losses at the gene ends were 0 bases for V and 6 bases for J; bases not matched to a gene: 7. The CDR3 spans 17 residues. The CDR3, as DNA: TGTGCCATCAGTGAGTCACAGACCGGGACTAGCGGCAATGAGCAGTTCTTC. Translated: CAISESQTGTSGNEQFF.

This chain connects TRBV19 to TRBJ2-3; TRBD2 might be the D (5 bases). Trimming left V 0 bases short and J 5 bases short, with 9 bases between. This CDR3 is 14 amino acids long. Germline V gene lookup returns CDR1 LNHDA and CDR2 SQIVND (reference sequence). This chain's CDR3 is CASSIEAGGDTQYF. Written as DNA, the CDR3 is TGTGCCAGTAGTATAGAGGCCGGAGGAGATACGCAGTATTTT. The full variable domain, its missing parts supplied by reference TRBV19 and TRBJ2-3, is DGGITQSPKYLFRKEGQNVTLSCEQNLNHDAMYWYRQDPGQGLRLIYYSQIVNDFQKGDIAEGYSVSREKKESFPLTVTSAQKNPTAFYLCASSIEAGGDTQYFGPGTRLTVL.

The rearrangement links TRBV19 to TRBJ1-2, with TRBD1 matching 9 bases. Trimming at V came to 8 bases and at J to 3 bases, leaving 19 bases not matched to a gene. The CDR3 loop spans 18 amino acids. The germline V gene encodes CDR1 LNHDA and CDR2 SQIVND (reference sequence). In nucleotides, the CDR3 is TGTGCCAGTCACCACATCGGGAACCGGGACAGGGTGTACTATGGCTACACCTTC. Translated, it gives CASHHIGNRDRVYYGYTF. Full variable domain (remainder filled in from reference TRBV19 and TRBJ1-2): DGGITQSPKYLFRKEGQNVTLSCEQNLNHDAMYWYRQDPGQGLRLIYYSQIVNDFQKGDIAEGYSVSREKKESFPLTVTSAQKNPTAFYLCASHHIGNRDRVYYGYTFGSGTRLTVV.

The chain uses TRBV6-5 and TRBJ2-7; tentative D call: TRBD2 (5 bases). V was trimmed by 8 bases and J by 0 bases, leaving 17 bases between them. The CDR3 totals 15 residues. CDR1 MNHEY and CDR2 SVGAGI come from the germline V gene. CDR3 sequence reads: CASSIGGSSSYEQYF. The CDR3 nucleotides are TGTGCCAGCTCCATAGGAGGTTCGAGCTCCTACGAGCAGTACTTC.